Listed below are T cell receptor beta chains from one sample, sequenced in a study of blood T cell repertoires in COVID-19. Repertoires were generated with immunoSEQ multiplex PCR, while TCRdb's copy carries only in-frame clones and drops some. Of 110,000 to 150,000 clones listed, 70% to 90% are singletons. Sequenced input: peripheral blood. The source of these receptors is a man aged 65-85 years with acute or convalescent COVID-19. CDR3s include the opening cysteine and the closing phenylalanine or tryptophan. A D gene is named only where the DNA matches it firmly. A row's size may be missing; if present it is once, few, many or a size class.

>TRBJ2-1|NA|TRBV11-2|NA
CASSSPLAPYNEQFF
TGTGCCAGCAGCTCCCCCCTAGCTCCCTACAATGAGCAGTTCTTC
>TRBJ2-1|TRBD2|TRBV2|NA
CASSDSGTSGINEQFF
TGTGCCAGCAGCGATTCCGGGACTAGCGGGATCAATGAGCAGTTCTTC
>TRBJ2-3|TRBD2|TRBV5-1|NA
CASSSTSGPSTDTQYF
TGCGCCAGCAGCAGTACTAGCGGACCTAGCACAGATACGCAGTATTTT
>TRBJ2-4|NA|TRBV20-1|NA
CSASVTLGLGAGAKNIQYF
TGCAGTGCTAGTGTTACCCTAGGGTTGGGGGCTGGAGCCAAAAACATTCAGTACTTC
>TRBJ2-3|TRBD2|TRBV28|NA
CASSLVYATSAASVSTDTQYF
TGTGCCAGCAGTTTAGTCTATGCGACTAGCGCCGCCTCCGTAAGCACAGATACGCAGTATTTT
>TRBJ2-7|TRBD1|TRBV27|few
CASSFGTALGLEQYF
TGTGCCAGCAGTTTCGGGACAGCCCTGGGGCTCGAGCAGTACTTC
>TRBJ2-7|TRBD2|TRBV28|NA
CASSRGGVREQYF
TGTGCCAGCAGTCGGGGGGGCGTTCGCGAGCAGTACTTC
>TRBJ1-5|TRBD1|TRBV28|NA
CASSIPGQGERQPQHF
TGTGCCAGCAGCATTCCGGGACAGGGCGAGCGGCAGCCCCAGCATTTT
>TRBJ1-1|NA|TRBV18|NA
CASSPDRLNTEAFF
TGTGCCAGCTCACCGGACAGACTGAACACTGAAGCTTTCTTT
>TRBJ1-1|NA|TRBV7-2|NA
CASSRGQENTEAFF
TGTGCCAGCAGCAGGGGACAAGAGAACACTGAAGCTTTCTTT
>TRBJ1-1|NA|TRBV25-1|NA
CASSGGGRMNTEAFF
TGTGCCAGCAGTGGGGGGGGACGGATGAACACTGAAGCTTTCTTT
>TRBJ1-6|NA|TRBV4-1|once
CASSQEGAPSSPLHF
TGCGCCAGCAGCCAAGAGGGGGCGCCTAGTTCACCCCTCCACTTT
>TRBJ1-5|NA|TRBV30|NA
CAWSSGGNQPQHF
TGTGCCTGGAGTTCGGGGGGCAATCAGCCCCAGCATTTT
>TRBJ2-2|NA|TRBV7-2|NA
CASEGAGGTGELFF
TGTGCCAGCGAAGGAGCAGGGGGGACCGGGGAGCTGTTTTTT
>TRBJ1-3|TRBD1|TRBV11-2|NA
CASSSGTGVGNTIYF
TGTGCCAGCAGCTCTGGGACAGGGGTGGGAAACACCATATATTTT
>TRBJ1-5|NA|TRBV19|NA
CASSIDPGQGVPQHF
TGTGCCAGTAGTATAGATCCTGGGCAGGGCGTGCCCCAGCATTTT
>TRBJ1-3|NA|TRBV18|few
CASSPPGRYSGNTIYF
TGTGCCAGCTCACCACCGGGCAGGTACTCTGGAAACACCATATATTTT
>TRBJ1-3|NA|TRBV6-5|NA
CASSYSDNTGNTIYF
TGTGCCAGCAGTTACTCCGATAACACTGGAAACACCATATATTTT